This T cell receptor (beta chain) derives from a study of cytomegalovirus exposure and HLA in healthy donors. A multiplex PCR was run with 60 Vbeta primers and 13 Jbeta primers. Assay: immunoSEQ multiplex PCR; the TCRdb copy retains only in-frame clones and omits some. The table lists 95,000 to 150,000 clones, roughly a sixth of them singletons, with about 3.1% in the top ten. The CDR3 has 14 residues. CDR1 and CDR2 (germline): MNHEY, SMNVEV (reference sequence). V dropped 7 bases and J dropped 1 base, with 8 bases sitting between them. The source is a female donor in good health and CMV-seropositive. The J gene is TRBJ2-6, the V gene TRBV27; no clear D. Material for sequencing was PBMCs. The CDR3 sequence: CASTFVSGANVLTF. The CDR3 DNA follows: TGTGCCAGCACCTTCGTGTCTGGGGCCAACGTCCTGACTTTC.